These 16 T cell receptor beta chains originate from one sample sequenced in a study of blood T cell repertoires in COVID-19 (dated by TCRdb to 2018 to 2021). Libraries were constructed by the immunoSEQ multiplex PCR assay. The immuneACCESS repertoire file appears here via TCRdb, limited to in-frame rearrangements. These files lack a portion of the clones; in checked studies, under half of the deficit traces to unresolved V genes, and the cause of the others is not known. This sample holds roughly 300,000 clones; 80% to 85% were observed only once. Over 2.5% of the sample is taken by the ten largest. The material sequenced was peripheral blood. These receptors were obtained from a woman aged 55-75 years with active or convalescent COVID-19.

This rearrangement joins TRBV11-2 to TRBJ1-2; D is perhaps TRBD1 (5 bases). The V gene lost 0 bases and the J gene lost 7 bases, with 9 bases spanning the gap. This CDR3 spans 13 amino acids. Germline-derived CDR1 and CDR2 are SGHAT and FQNNGV. The CDR3 loop is CASSLDLRGGYTF. CDR3 sequence (DNA): TGTGCCAGCAGCTTAGATCTAAGGGGTGGCTACACCTTC.

The gene calls are TRBV7-9 and TRBJ1-5; no firm D call. V gave up 2 bases and J gave up 3 bases, with 5 bases separating them. The CDR3 contains 13 residues. Germline V gene sequence: CDR1 SEHNR, CDR2 FQNEAQ (reference sequence). CDR3 bases: TGTGCCAGCAGCTTAACAGACAATCAGCCCCAGCATTTT. As protein: CASSLTDNQPQHF.

The gene calls are TRBV9 and TRBJ2-1; D uncertain. Trimming removed 0 bases from V and 3 bases from J, with 4 bases in between. Germline lookup yields CDR1 SGDLS and CDR2 YYNGEE. There are 13 residues in the CDR3. The CDR3 DNA is TGTGCCAGCAGCGTAGTCAGCTACAATGAGCAGTTCTTC. Its translation is CASSVVSYNEQFF.

This clone came up once. The V and J genes are TRBV7-9 and TRBJ2-5; TRBD2 matches at 15 bases. Unmatched junction bases numbered 6, after V lost 5 bases and J lost 5 bases. Germline values: CDR1 SEHNR, CDR2 FQNEAQ (reference sequence). This CDR3 region has 16 residues. In DNA form, the CDR3 reads TGTGCCAGCAGCCCGGAGGGACTAGCGGGGGGTGAGACCCAGTACTTC. This codes for CASSPEGLAGGETQYF.

The gene calls are TRBV19 and TRBJ1-6, with 7 bases lining up with TRBD1. V shed 4 bases and J 2 bases; nucleotides not matched to a gene: 5. CDR1 and CDR2 from the germline V gene are LNHDA and SQIVND (reference sequence). There are 16 residues in the CDR3. CDR3 in DNA: TGTGCCAGTAGTAACGACAGGGCGACCTATAATTCACCCCTCCACTTT. It specifies CASSNDRATYNSPLHF. Using reference TRBV19 and TRBJ1-6 for the parts outside the CDR3, the full variable domain is DGGITQSPKYLFRKEGQNVTLSCEQNLNHDAMYWYRQDPGQGLRLIYYSQIVNDFQKGDIAEGYSVSREKKESFPLTVTSAQKNPTAFYLCASSNDRATYNSPLHFGNGTRLTVT.

This rearrangement joins TRBV19 to TRBJ2-1; D might be TRBD1 (7 bases). V gave up 3 bases and J gave up 14 bases, with 20 bases separating them. This CDR3 comprises 14 residues. The germline V gene encodes CDR1 LNHDA and CDR2 SQIVND (reference sequence). In nucleotides, the CDR3 is TGTGCCAGTAGTATGGAAGCCAGGGGGGTGAGGGAGTTCTTC. It specifies CASSMEARGVREFF. The full variable domain, its missing parts supplied by reference TRBV19 and TRBJ2-1, is DGGITQSPKYLFRKEGQNVTLSCEQNLNHDAMYWYRQDPGQGLRLIYYSQIVNDFQKGDIAEGYSVSREKKESFPLTVTSAQKNPTAFYLCASSMEARGVREFFGPGTRLTVL.

The genes are TRBV7-6 and TRBJ2-5, with D possibly being TRBD2 (7 bases). The germline V gene has CDR1 SGHVS and CDR2 FNYEAQ. The CDR3 contains 17 residues. V was pared by 1 base and J by 5 bases, with 20 bases between. The CDR3 spells CASSLVWEWGGVETQYF. The CDR3 coding sequence is TGTGCCAGCAGCTTAGTTTGGGAGTGGGGGGGCGTTGAGACCCAGTACTTC.

V and J are TRBV6-6 and TRBJ1-2; 7 bases are a match to TRBD1. The CDR3 has 15 amino acids. Germline V gene sequence: CDR1 MNHNY, CDR2 SVGAGI (reference sequence). V was clipped by 5 bases and J by 2 bases; unmatched bases: 8. The DNA of the CDR3 is TGTGCCAGCAGTCCCCCCGGGACAGCAAACTATGGCTACACCTTC. This encodes CASSPPGTANYGYTF.

The chain is built from TRBV5-6 and TRBJ2-7; TRBD1 matches at 9 bases. The CDR3 is 14 residues long. Germline V gives CDR1 SGHDT, CDR2 YYEEEE. Unmatched junction bases numbered 8, after V lost 0 bases and J lost 10 bases. The CDR3 sequence: CASSLDRYRGLQYF. DNA of the CDR3: TGTGCCAGCAGCTTGGACCGCTACAGGGGGCTTCAGTACTTC. The full variable domain, with the rest looked up from reference TRBV5-6 and TRBJ2-7, is DAGVTQSPTHLIKTRGQQVTLRCSPKSGHDTVSWYQQALGQGPQFIFQYYEEEERQRGNFPDRFSGHQFPNYSSELNVNALLLGDSALYLCASSLDRYRGLQYFGPGTRLTVT.

V usage is TRBV19 and J usage is TRBJ1-1; 7 nucleotides align to TRBD1. Germline CDR1 reads LNHDA; CDR2 reads SQIVND (reference sequence). The CDR3 contains 15 residues. Unmatched junction bases numbered 11, after V lost 4 bases and J lost 6 bases. CDR3 in amino acids: CASSTDPGQAAEAFF. As DNA, the CDR3 is TGTGCCAGTAGTACCGATCCCGGACAGGCGGCTGAAGCTTTCTTT. The entire variable domain, with the rest obtained from reference TRBV19 and TRBJ1-1, is as follows: DGGITQSPKYLFRKEGQNVTLSCEQNLNHDAMYWYRQDPGQGLRLIYYSQIVNDFQKGDIAEGYSVSREKKESFPLTVTSAQKNPTAFYLCASSTDPGQAAEAFFGQGTRLTVV.

This chain links TRBV28 with TRBJ2-7; TRBD1 aligns across 7 bases. The CDR3 has 13 amino acids. After removal of 4 bases from V and 5 bases from J, the junction contained 5 bases not matched to a gene. The germline V gene has CDR1 MDHEN and CDR2 SYDVKM. CDR3 region: CASSSSGQDEQYF. CDR3 DNA sequence: TGTGCCAGCAGTTCCTCCGGACAGGACGAGCAGTACTTC.

The V gene is TRBV7-6, the J gene TRBJ2-2; 8 bases map to TRBD1. Germline CDR1 is SGHVS and CDR2 is FNYEAQ. The V segment lost 4 bases and the J segment 2 bases; nucleotides outside the gene matches: 9. The CDR3 has 17 residues. DNA for the CDR3: TGTGCCAGCAGCTCTAGACACAGGGGGTATAACACCGGGGAGCTGTTTTTT. It codes for CASSSRHRGYNTGELFF.

The J gene is TRBJ2-1, the V gene TRBV29-1, with D tentatively TRBD2 (6 bases). The CDR3 runs to 15 residues. The germline CDR1 and CDR2 sequences are SQVTM and ANQGSEA. The V and J ends lost 6 bases and 0 bases respectively, with 15 bases between them. CDR3: CSVEGAVTSYNEQFF. CDR3 coding DNA: TGCAGCGTGGAGGGAGCTGTGACCTCCTACAATGAGCAGTTCTTC.

This clone has just one count. This sequence joins TRBV3-1 (or the pseudogene TRBV3-2) and TRBJ1-2; D remains unclear. Trimming left V 0 bases short and J 4 bases short, with 6 bases between. Germline V gene data show CDR1 as LGHDT and CDR2 as YNNKEL (reference sequence). The CDR3 is 13 amino acids. CDR3: CASSQDGRYGYTF. The CDR3 bases are TGTGCCAGCAGCCAAGATGGCCGCTATGGCTACACCTTC.

The chain couples TRBV7-9 to TRBJ2-7; D call uncertain. V was clipped by 5 bases and J by 0 bases, with 8 bases between them. Germline V gene data show CDR1 as SEHNR and CDR2 as FQNEAQ (reference sequence). The CDR3 loop spans 13 amino acids. The CDR3 spells CASSLDSSYEQYF. The CDR3 DNA is TGTGCCAGCAGCCTAGACTCCTCCTACGAGCAGTACTTC.

The chain joins TRBV2 to TRBJ1-5; no clear D. Trimming took off 2 bases at V and 7 bases at J, with 6 bases between the two ends. This CDR3 has 12 residues. CDR1 is SNHLY, CDR2 FYNNEI, per germline. CDR3 amino acids: CASSESFQPQHF. CDR3 coding DNA: TGTGCCAGCAGTGAATCTTTCCAGCCCCAGCATTTT.